This T cell receptor (beta chain) comes out of a study of Ad26.COV2.S vaccination and SARS-CoV-2 variants. Treatment here: 19 received Ad26.COV2.S at low or high dose, single or two shots; about 5 received placebo; per-sample allocation not given. Following the first vaccine or placebo injection, samples were taken on day 63. Losses at the gene ends were 1 base for V and 8 bases for J; bases not matched to a gene: 6. The CDR3 contains 15 residues. Germline V gives CDR1 MGHRA, CDR2 YSYEKL. Measured with immunoSEQ multiplex PCR; TCRdb has only the in-frame clones, and not every one. This table holds about 410,000 clones, about 88% found once.

Source: peripheral blood, taken in a trial of Ad26.COV2.S vaccine versus placebo. The origin of this receptor is a person between 18 and 65 years old who received the Ad26.COV2.S COVID-19 vaccine or a placebo. The gene calls are TRBV4-1 and TRBJ1-4; 8 bases agree with TRBD1. The CDR3 is CASSQGPGGMEKLFF. CDR3 bases: TGCGCCAGCAGCCAAGGCCCAGGGGGCATGGAAAAACTGTTTTTT.